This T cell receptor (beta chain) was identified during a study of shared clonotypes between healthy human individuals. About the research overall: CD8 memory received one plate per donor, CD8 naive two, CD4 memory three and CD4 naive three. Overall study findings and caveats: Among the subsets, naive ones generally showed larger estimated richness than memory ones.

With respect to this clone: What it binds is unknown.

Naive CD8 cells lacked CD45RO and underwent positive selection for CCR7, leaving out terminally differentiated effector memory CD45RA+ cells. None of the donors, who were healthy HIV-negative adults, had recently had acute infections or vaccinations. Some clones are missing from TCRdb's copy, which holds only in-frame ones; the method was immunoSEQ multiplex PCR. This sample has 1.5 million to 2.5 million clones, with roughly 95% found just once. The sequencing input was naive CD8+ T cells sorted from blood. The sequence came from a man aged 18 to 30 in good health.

The CDR3 loop is CASSWTVDGELFF. In DNA, the CDR3 is TGTGCCAGCAGCTGGACGGTGGACGGGGAGCTGTTTTTT. The rearrangement uses TRBV28 and TRBJ2-2; D is unclear. The V gene lost 6 bases and the J gene lost 7 bases, with 12 bases spanning the gap. Germline values: CDR1 MDHEN, CDR2 SYDVKM. The CDR3 is 13 residues long.